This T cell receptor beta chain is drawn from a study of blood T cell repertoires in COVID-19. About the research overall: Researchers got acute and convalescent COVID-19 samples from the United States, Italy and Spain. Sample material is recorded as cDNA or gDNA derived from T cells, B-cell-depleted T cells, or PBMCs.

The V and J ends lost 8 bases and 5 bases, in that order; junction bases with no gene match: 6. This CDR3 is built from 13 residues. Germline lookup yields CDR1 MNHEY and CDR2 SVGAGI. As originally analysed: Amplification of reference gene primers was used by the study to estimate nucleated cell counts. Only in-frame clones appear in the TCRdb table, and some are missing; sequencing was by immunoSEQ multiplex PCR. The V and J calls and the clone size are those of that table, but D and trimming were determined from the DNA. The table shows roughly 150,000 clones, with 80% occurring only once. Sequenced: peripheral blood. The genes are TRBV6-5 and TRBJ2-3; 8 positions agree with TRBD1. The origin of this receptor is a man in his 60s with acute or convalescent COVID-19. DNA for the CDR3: TGTGCCAGCTCCAGGGGGCGGGGAGATACGCAGTATTTT. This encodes CASSRGRGDTQYF.